This TCR beta chain is drawn from a study of T cells after yellow fever vaccination. Overall study context: The SMART-Seq v4 Ultra Low Input method served to prepare the low-cell-number fractions.

This clonotype was seen more than once but under ten times. Its target is unknown. Whole-study results and caveats: Weaker, the secondary response peaked sooner, at day 5 versus 15. Re-detected after boosting: most primary clones, around 96% of CD4 and 88% of CD8.

Researchers made TCR cDNA using 5'RACE template switching, and this step added a universal primer site and UMIs. TCRdb reprocessed the 5' RACE reads with MiXCR, giving one entry per CDR3 protein. The sample yields some 300,000 distinct CDR3 sequences, approximately 8% seen once. Material: CD4+ T cells sorted from PBMCs, obtained 5 days after the yellow fever booster vaccination. The sequence derives from a man younger than 35 who received the YFV17D yellow fever vaccine.

CDR3 bases: TGCAGCGTCACCCTCTCCAGTGCCCGGGGGACCGGGGGAGGCTACACCTTC. Amino acid sequence: CSVTLSSARGTGGGYTF. The rearrangement uses TRBV29-1 and TRBJ1-2, with D maybe TRBD1 (5 bases). Per the germline V gene, CDR1 is SQVTM and CDR2 is ANQGSEA. This CDR3 has 17 residues. Trimming stripped 6 bases from V and 8 bases from J, with 31 bases between.